A single sample is the source of the 18 T cell receptor beta chains below, sequenced in a study of post-analysis software for immune sequencing data. Whole-study findings and limits: Controls showed lower frequencies than patients for five TRBV segments, and TRBV5-6, TRBV5-1 and TRBV20-1 were among these.

Every TCR beta cDNA library bore unique molecular identifiers. MiXCR was run by TCRdb on the PCR reads, yielding one entry per CDR3 protein. The sample consists of some 700,000 distinct CDR3 sequences, 55% to 60% of them appearing once. These receptors' targets are unknown. Sequenced: blood. These receptors all come from a girl aged 2 to 9 with multiple sclerosis.

The chain joins TRBV7-9 to TRBJ1-4; D is perhaps TRBD1 (6 bases). Germline lookup yields CDR1 SEHNR and CDR2 FQNEAQ (reference sequence). The CDR3 loop spans 15 amino acids. With 5 bases removed from V and 7 bases from J, the gap between germline ends came to 17 bases. This CDR3 reads CASSDFRGAGEKLFF. CDR3 nucleotide sequence: TGTGCCAGCAGCGACTTCCGGGGGGCGGGTGAAAAACTGTTTTTT.

This rearrangement joins TRBV6-6 to TRBJ2-5; the D is unclear. The germline V and J ends were trimmed by 2 bases and 2 bases, with 15 bases remaining between them. CDR1 and CDR2 (germline): MNHNY, SVGAGI (reference sequence). The CDR3 runs 16 residues. This CDR3 is CASSYHLHGFQETQYF. The CDR3 region has the DNA TGTGCCAGCAGTTACCACCTCCATGGGTTTCAAGAGACCCAGTACTTC.

The chain carries TRBV6-5 and TRBJ2-1; TRBD1 matches at 7 bases. The germline V gene encodes CDR1 MNHEY and CDR2 SVGAGI. The CDR3 contains 18 residues. V was clipped by 2 bases and J by 4 bases; unmatched bases: 14. The CDR3 loop is CASSYGFGLAGGYNEQFF. The CDR3 nucleotides are TGTGCCAGCAGTTACGGGTTCGGGCTAGCAGGGGGTTACAATGAGCAGTTCTTC.

CDR3 in DNA: TGCGCCAGCAGCTTGGAGGCTAGCGGGGAGGGTGAGCAGTTCTTC. Translation gives CASSLEASGEGEQFF. This chain connects TRBV5-1 to TRBJ2-1; 9 bases line up with TRBD2. In germline, CDR1 is SGHRS, CDR2 YFSETQ. The CDR3 totals 15 residues. J gave up 9 bases and V 0 bases, and 7 bases lay outside the gene matches.

This chain links TRBV29-1 with TRBJ1-1; 7 nucleotides agree with TRBD1. Germline-derived CDR1 and CDR2 are SQVTM and ANQGSEA. The ends lost 3 bases at V and 7 bases at J; junction bases unmatched: 2. CDR3 length equals 11 residues. Here the CDR3 DNA reads TGCAGCGTTGACAGGGACAGTGAAGCTTTCTTT. Amino acids: CSVDRDSEAFF.

Here the CDR3 DNA reads TGTGCCAGCAAGACCCAGTACTTC. This gives the protein CASKTQYF. The V gene is TRBV12-3 or TRBV12-4, the J gene TRBJ2-5; D is ambiguous. Trimming removed 7 bases from V and 6 bases from J, with 0 bases in between. This CDR3 has 8 amino acids.

The V and J genes are TRBV7-9 and TRBJ2-1; 11 bases are a match to TRBD2. The germline CDR1 and CDR2 sequences are SEHNR and FQNEAQ (reference sequence). This CDR3 spans 17 amino acids. V gave up 5 bases and J gave up 3 bases; unmatched junction bases: 9. CDR3 sequence reads: CASSPRLAGLFYNEQFF. The CDR3 region has the DNA TGTGCCAGCAGCCCGCGACTAGCGGGACTTTTCTACAATGAGCAGTTCTTC.

The genes are TRBV24-1 and TRBJ2-6; D is ambiguous. Germline V gives CDR1 KGHDR, CDR2 SFDVKD. This CDR3 spans 20 amino acids. V was trimmed by 2 bases and J by 0 bases, leaving 19 bases between them. CDR3 DNA: TGTGCCACCAGTGATTCCTACCTCAGGCCGAGTACCTCTGGGGCCAACGTCCTGACTTTC. Protein: CATSDSYLRPSTSGANVLTF.

In its sample, this clonotype was seen a few times. This chain uses TRBV20-1 with TRBJ2-7, with D possibly matching TRBD1 (6 bases). Per germline, CDR1 DFQATT and CDR2 SNEGSKA (reference sequence). The V end was cut by 1 base, the J end by 1 base, with 14 bases between. The CDR3 extends over 15 amino acids. CDR3 loop: CSARGPRTDSYEQYF. CDR3 bases: TGCAGTGCTAGAGGGCCCCGGACAGATTCCTACGAGCAGTACTTC.

This clonotype was counted between two and nine times. V usage is TRBV10-3 and J usage is TRBJ1-1; D is undetermined. Germline V gene data show CDR1 as ENHRY and CDR2 as SYGVKD. CDR3 length: 11 residues. V shed 4 bases and J shed 5 bases, with 5 bases lying between them. The CDR3 DNA reads as TGTGCCATCAGTGCGGGTACTGAAGCTTTCTTT. It specifies CAISAGTEAFF.

The V gene is TRBV5-1, the J gene TRBJ2-4; weak D call: TRBD2 (5 bases). The tail of the sequence fits TRBJ2-7 better, so the J call may be wrong. The CDR3 totals 13 residues. Germline V CDR1 and CDR2: SGHRS, YFSETQ. CDR3 nucleotide sequence: TGCGCCAGCAGCCGAGCGGAGGCCTACGAGCAGTACTTC. This sequence encodes CASSRAEAYEQYF.

This clonotype was counted a single time. This rearrangement joins TRBV5-1 to TRBJ2-4; no firm D call. Germline V gene lookup returns CDR1 SGHRS and CDR2 YFSETQ. The CDR3 has 15 residues. Deletions cut 1 base from V and 5 bases from J, with 13 bases between. DNA of the CDR3: TGCGCCAGCAGCTTGCGGGTGGGGTATCAAAACATTCAGTACTTC. Translated, it gives CASSLRVGYQNIQYF.

The J gene is TRBJ2-1, the V gene TRBV29-1, with TRBD1 as a possible D gene (6 bases). CDR3 length equals 13 residues. V was cut by 6 bases and J by 0 bases, with 9 bases left in between. The germline gives CDR1 SQVTM, CDR2 ANQGSEA. For the CDR3, the DNA is TGCAGCGTGGACAGTTTCTCCTACAATGAGCAGTTCTTC. It is translated as CSVDSFSYNEQFF.

The CDR3 spells CSVEWTGGYGYTF. DNA for the CDR3: TGCAGCGTTGAATGGACAGGGGGCTATGGCTACACCTTC. The chain carries TRBV29-1 and TRBJ1-2; 10 bases are a match to TRBD1. This CDR3 has 13 residues. The junction had 1 base not matched to a gene; V was cut back by 2 bases and J by 4 bases. Germline CDR1 is SQVTM and CDR2 is ANQGSEA.

V and J are TRBV5-1 and TRBJ1-2; 11 bases line up with TRBD1. Germline lookup yields CDR1 SGHRS and CDR2 YFSETQ. This CDR3 is built from 14 residues. V lost 4 bases to trimming and J lost 6 bases; unmatched junction nucleotides: 5. The CDR3 DNA reads as TGCGCCAGCAGCGCCGCGGGACAGGGGGATGGCTACACCTTC. Its translation: CASSAAGQGDGYTF.

The chain carries TRBV29-1 and TRBJ2-7; the match to TRBD1 covers 10 bases. J gave up 4 bases and V 6 bases, and 9 bases lay outside the gene matches. This CDR3 is 14 amino acids long. The germline V gene has CDR1 SQVTM and CDR2 ANQGSEA. CDR3 region: CSVWDRGTGYEQYF. The CDR3 DNA sequence: TGCAGCGTATGGGACAGGGGAACGGGATACGAGCAGTACTTC.

The J gene is TRBJ2-3, the V gene TRBV2, with a weak D call TRBD2 (6 bases). V was pared by 7 bases and J by 0 bases, with 17 bases between. The germline V gene has CDR1 SNHLY and CDR2 FYNNEI. The CDR3 spans 16 residues. The CDR3 here is CASKRPRGTSTDTQYF. The CDR3 coding sequence is TGTGCCAGCAAGCGGCCCCGGGGGACTAGCACAGATACGCAGTATTTT.

The chain links TRBV4-1 to TRBJ2-7, with TRBD1 matching 9 bases. The CDR3 is made up of 16 amino acids. Germline V gene sequence: CDR1 MGHRA, CDR2 YSYEKL. J lost 0 bases, V lost 0 bases, and 3 bases had no gene match. As DNA, the CDR3 is TGCGCCAGCAGCCAAGACGGGACAGGGAGCTCCTACGAGCAGTACTTC. Translating gives CASSQDGTGSSYEQYF.